This TCR beta chain was sequenced for a study of cytomegalovirus exposure and HLA in healthy donors (dated by TCRdb to 2015 to 2018). About the full investigation: An earlier analysis of approximately 590 of the donors reported approximately 270 Gb of sequence data and about 100 million unique TCR beta sequences from around 200 million T cells. Both class I and class II loci were covered by HLA typing, at four-digit resolution. The study aimed to test whether signatures of past pathogen exposure could be identified by cataloging public T cell receptors. The T cell repertoires of some 700 subjects were profiled by immunosequencing and related to cytomegalovirus serostatus. About 330 gigabases of sequencing data and around 80 million unique TCR sequences made up an early release that covered fewer than 650 HLA-typed donors. Among 350 to 400 genotyped donors of the cohort, an average of around 240,000 unique TCR beta nucleotide sequences were sequenced per donor, around 20% of them non-productive. Every repertoire in the discovery cohort had been generated on one and the same sequencing platform. In the later analysis, no new phenotypic data were used to find candidate immune exposures; instead, reliance was placed on TCR beta sequences and their occurrence across donors. To predict cytomegalovirus infection status, the study brought together high-throughput TCR immunosequencing, statistical association of individual TCRs with disease status, and machine learning. Of the 300 to 450 genotyped donors, less than 85% were placed in the genetic ancestry cluster associated with self-reported Caucasian donors. A later analysis re-analyzed previously published TCR beta repertoires from roughly 690 donors and added high-resolution HLA genotyping to study TCR occurrence patterns. Genome-wide SNP genotypes for about 60% of the 666 donors were used in a later genetic analysis, which treated that subset as a discovery cohort. A separate validation cohort of roughly 110 different subjects was used in addition to the roughly 640-subject first cohort. An earlier analysis of several hundred of the donors applied high-throughput TCR beta sequencing to assess whether each TCR beta V gene segment acted as functional or pseudogenic. The number of typed donors differed by locus: about 629-630 for A, B, C, DRB1 and DQB1; some 500 for DQA1; 606 for DPA1; and around 470 for DPB1. Because of strong linkage in the cohort, roughly five DR-DQ haplotypes were treated as single units for association and clustering. Donor age, sex, ethnicity and CMV serostatus were compiled alongside the repertoire data. Overall results and qualifications from the work: A cluster of highly shared sequence variants was judged likely to represent a technical artifact of the sequencing pipeline. A further reported finding was that TCR beta sequences accurately predicted the HLA-A and HLA-B alleles for most subjects in the first cohort. In a later genetic analysis, a missense DCLRE1C variant was associated with V-gene and J-gene trimming of TCR beta chains, and the association was replicated in an independent cohort. While some public TCRs were present in many individuals, most TCR sequences turned up only very rarely across donors. In a later analysis, TCR association rates were found to vary across HLA loci, with the most associated TCRs seen for DRB1 alleles and the fewest for HLA-C alleles. Linkage disequilibrium might explain the correlated functional status among segregating V segments, but an unknown experimental factor could not be excluded. The authors suggested that the approach could potentially be extended to other disease states and immunological phenotypes. A later genetic analysis reported fewer N-insertions in productive TCRs among donors in an Asian-associated ancestry cluster than the roughly 690-donor mean. According to a later analysis, most CMV-associated TCR beta chains appeared to be HLA-restricted, and the HLA associations seemed to be driven largely by CMV exposure. At a false discovery rate of 0.05, a later analysis linked approximately 18,000 TCR beta sequences to specific HLA alleles. An earlier analysis of around 500 of the donors showed that most TCR beta V segments appeared in productive rearrangements either about 90% or about 30% of the time, which broadly matched IMGT annotations. The study listed approximately 160 TCR beta chains as associated with cytomegalovirus. In vitro tests confirmed that a few of the cytomegalovirus-associated TCR beta chains recognize cytomegalovirus antigens. The only immune exposure information available for the cohort was CMV serostatus. Sequencing depth was assumed to be roughly uniform across donors in the presence/absence analyses, though that assumption may not hold. Some IMGT-functional V segments, including TRBV6-2 and TRBV6-3, could not be told apart with the 87-base-pair reads, so those segments were excluded. The earlier analysis of almost 600 of the donors excluded 15 to 20 rarely observed V segments, including chromosome 9 orphons, because counts were too low. Only TCR beta chains were sequenced in this cohort, and the absence of alpha or paired-chain data limited detectable features. Strong co-occurrence of HLA alleles, especially DR and DQ, made assigning TCR associations to individual alleles difficult. A later analysis reported that several top co-occurrence clusters appeared linked to parvovirus B19, influenza, CMV and Epstein-Barr virus. In a later analysis, HLA-associated TCR beta chains were found to be more clonally expanded and to have lower generation probabilities than equally common non-associated chains. Cytomegalovirus status was reported to be diagnosed by the classifier with high specificity and sensitivity in both the original and validation cohorts. Because HLA typing was unavailable for some donors at each locus, only the typed subset was used in association tests.

The library came from the immunoSEQ multiplex PCR assay. The multiplex PCR relied on a mix of 60 forward primers for TCR Vbeta segments and 13 reverse primers for TCR Jbeta segments. Amplification of the CDR3 region of rearranged TCR beta genes was performed with a multiplex PCR assay on genomic DNA. The Illumina HiSeq System was used to sequence the amplified TCR beta libraries as 87-base-pair reads. In the source study's methods: Across the roughly 700 repertoires, a later analysis counted 60 million to 90 million unique TCR beta chains, 9.5 million to 12 million of which were shared by at least two donors. Raw reads were error-corrected and collapsed into unique sequences by a nearest-neighbor algorithm in which closely related sequences were merged to remove PCR and sequencing errors. Alignment of CDR3 sequences to IMGT reference sequences was used to assign V, D and J gene segments. For a sequence to be retained, a match of at least six nucleotides was required to both a V gene segment and a J gene segment. Rearrangements were classified as productive when the CDR3 lacked stop codons and remained in frame with V and J, and all other rearrangements were classified as non-productive. Following IMGT convention, CDR3 was defined as the stretch from the second conserved V-encoded cysteine to the conserved J-encoded phenylalanine. The earlier analysis of about 640 of the donors excluded any sequence lacking an unambiguous match to a single V gene segment. An earlier analysis of approximately 590 of the donors classified V segments as functional when productive rearrangements were above 56.7% and as segregating when the standard deviation between donors was above 5%. A statistical classification framework was built for diagnosing cytomegalovirus status from the catalog of TCR beta chain sequences. V and J gene assignment, in a later analysis, came from comparing TCR nucleotide sequences with IMGT/GENE-DB human TR gene sequences. Using the TCRdist pipeline, a later analysis assigned CDR3 sequences along with most-parsimonious VDJ recombination scenarios. In a later analysis, every TCR beta chain was defined by the combination of its CDR3 amino acid sequence and its V-gene family, and reads without a unique V-gene family were dropped. In a later analysis, 450 to 600 highly shared, low-generation-probability nucleotide sequences were removed to address suspected cross-contamination and a sequencing artifact. In a later analysis, a clonal expansion index was calculated for each public chain from normalized within-repertoire ranks of inferred template counts. In a later analysis, generation probabilities were computed with a VDJ recombination model fitted to out-of-frame rearrangements, and the resulting probabilities were checked against IGoR. Hypergeometric tests were used in a later analysis to score TCR-TCR, TCR-HLA and TCR-CMV co-occurrence, with a repertoire-size bias correction applied to the TCR pairs. False discovery rates were estimated in a later analysis by permuting HLA or CMV assignments 20 times. A later analysis grouped co-occurring TCRs with DBSCAN, adding TCRdist sequence similarity when clustering within HLA-allele-positive subsets. For co-occurrence clustering, repertoires with fewer than 30,000 or more than 120,000 public chains were excluded, along with a handful of repertoires with anomalous nucleotide sharing. TCRdb holds this immuneACCESS table with in-frame rearrangements only. Some clones are missing; in checked studies, unresolved V genes explain under half, and the rest has no known cause. The V and J calls and clone size were taken over from that table, and D and trimming were inferred from the DNA. A total of roughly 150,000 clones appear in this sample, 85% of them only once. 1% of the sample goes to the ten largest clones.

The cohort comprised 666 healthy bone marrow donors. At the time of sampling, every cohort member was nominally healthy, though immune exposures that went unrecorded were likely present. The donor tested CMV seronegative and was one of the 352 seronegative cohort members. Each donor provided a peripheral blood sample, and peripheral blood mononuclear cells were used for TCR beta sequencing. The Qiagen DNeasy Blood Extraction Kit was used to extract genomic DNA from the blood cell samples. This clone has a handful of counts. The antigen it recognizes is unknown. Base qualities were left out, and no much larger clone turns up one base away. At the junction V is shortened by 7 bases and J by 7 bases; bases outside the gene matches: 13. CDR1 and CDR2 are drawn from the germline V gene: SGHAT, FQNNGV. The cysteine opens and the phenylalanine closes a CDR3 of 16 amino acids. The CDR3 DNA has 48 bases and is translated from base 1.

This chain is built from TRBV11-2 and TRBJ2-1; 10 bases in the middle match TRBD2. This clonotype was sampled from a boy younger than 10 in good health and CMV-seronegative. Sequencing was carried out using PBMCs. The CDR3 here reads CASTLRQASGRNEQFF. The DNA sequence is given as TGTGCCAGCACCCTGCGCCAGGCTAGCGGGAGAAATGAGCAGTTCTTC.